This TCR beta chain was identified in a study of blood T cell repertoires in COVID-19. Overall study context: Sites across the United States, Italy and Spain contributed samples from acute and convalescent COVID-19. PBMCs, B-cell-depleted T cells, or T cells provided the cDNA or gDNA that made up the material.

Authors' analysis steps: Amplifying reference gene primers gave estimates of nucleated cell counts. Assay: immunoSEQ multiplex PCR; the TCRdb copy retains only in-frame clones and omits some. That table furnishes V, J and clone size, whereas the DNA furnished D and trimming. The sample lists tens of thousands of clones, roughly 80% occurring once. Per the germline V gene, CDR1 is SGDLS and CDR2 is YYNGEE. The CDR3 spans 16 residues. V shed 0 bases, J shed 2 bases, and the junction held 4 bases outside the gene matches. The clonotype was recovered from a man between 50 and 59 years old with active COVID-19. The source material was peripheral blood. The V and J genes are TRBV9 and TRBJ2-7, with 11 nucleotides matching TRBD2. CDR3 DNA: TGTGCCAGCAGCGTAGAGGGACTAGCGGCTACCTACGAGCAGTACTTC. It codes for CASSVEGLAATYEQYF.